These 19 T cell receptor beta chains share one sample of origin, sequenced in a study of shared clonotypes between healthy human individuals. Repertoires were generated with immunoSEQ multiplex PCR, while TCRdb's copy carries only in-frame clones and drops some. This sample has hundreds of thousands of clones; over 65% occur once, and the top ten carry more than 1.5%. The sequencing input was memory CD4+ T cells sorted from blood. Subset here: CD45RA-negative fraction. These receptors were collected from a woman aged 25 to 45 in good health.

The chain is built from TRBV5-1 and TRBJ2-2, with D possibly TRBD2 on 5 matching bases. The length of the CDR3 is 15 residues. Per the germline V gene, CDR1 is SGHRS and CDR2 is YFSETQ. The V and J ends lost 0 bases and 4 bases respectively, with 10 bases between them. Here the CDR3 DNA reads TGCGCCAGCAGCTTGGCGGGGATGGGCACCGGGGAGCTGTTTTTT. This gives the protein CASSLAGMGTGELFF.

The chain's CDR3 is CASSSGLQGNTIYF. The DNA for the CDR3 is TGTGCCAGCAGTTCGGGACTGCAGGGAAACACCATATATTTT. V usage is TRBV28 and J usage is TRBJ1-3; D is possibly TRBD1 (5 bases). The CDR3 is made up of 14 amino acids. Germline CDR1 is MDHEN and CDR2 is SYDVKM. Deletions cut 4 bases from V and 4 bases from J, with 11 bases between. The full variable domain, completed using reference TRBV28 and TRBJ1-3, is DVKVTQSSRYLVKRTGEKVFLECVQDMDHENMFWYRQDPGLGLRLIYFSYDVKMKEKGDIPEGYSVSREKKERFSLILESASTNQTSMYLCASSSGLQGNTIYFGEGSWLTVV.

This sequence joins TRBV2 and TRBJ1-1; 10 nucleotides align to TRBD1. Looked up from germline, CDR1 is SNHLY and CDR2 is FYNNEI. This CDR3 has 15 amino acids. V was pared by 5 bases and J by 3 bases, with 6 bases of the junction left unmatched. The CDR3 loop is CASSTRTGGDTEAFF. CDR3 sequence (DNA): TGTGCCAGCAGTACCCGGACAGGGGGGGACACTGAAGCTTTCTTT. Full variable domain (missing parts from reference TRBV2 and TRBJ1-1): EPEVTQTPSHQVTQMGQEVILRCVPISNHLYFYWYRQILGQKVEFLVSFYNNEISEKSEIFDDQFSVERPDGSNFTLKIRSTKLEDSAMYFCASSTRTGGDTEAFFGQGTRLTVV.

In the case of this clone: Other DNA sequences in this sample translate to the same CDR3. CDR3 loop: CAWSVRRETQYF. As DNA, the CDR3 is TGTGCCTGGAGTGTACGGCGAGAGACCCAGTACTTC. The V gene is TRBV30, the J gene TRBJ2-5, with D unclear. There are 12 residues in the CDR3. Germline assignment: CDR1 GTSNPN and CDR2 SVGIG (reference sequence). The germline V and J ends were trimmed by 0 bases and 4 bases, with 6 bases remaining between them.

The genes are TRBV4-1 and TRBJ1-4; D unresolved. The CDR3 extends over 13 amino acids. Germline V gives CDR1 MGHRA, CDR2 YSYEKL. Trimming pared 0 bases from V and 8 bases from J, leaving 7 bases between. The CDR3 is CASSQDLDEKLFF. CDR3 nucleotide sequence: TGCGCCAGCAGCCAAGATTTGGACGAAAAACTGTTTTTT.

As for this clone: The sample has other DNA sequences that encode this CDR3 too. This chain uses TRBV18 with TRBJ2-7; D is unresolved. The CDR3 consists of 12 residues. CDR1 is KGHSH, CDR2 LQKENI, per germline. The germline V and J ends were trimmed by 2 bases and 0 bases, with 2 bases remaining between them. CDR3 amino acids: CASSPGSYEQYF. Here the CDR3 DNA reads TGTGCCAGCTCACCAGGCTCCTACGAGCAGTACTTC.

The gene calls are TRBV2 and TRBJ1-3; TRBD1 matches at 8 bases. Trimming removed 10 bases from V and 3 bases from J; junction bases left unmatched: 8. This CDR3 spans 14 amino acids. Germline loops: CDR1 SNHLY, CDR2 FYNNEI. The CDR3: CAKTGVSVGNTIYF. The DNA of the CDR3 is TGTGCCAAGACAGGGGTTTCAGTTGGAAACACCATATATTTT.

The chain recombines TRBV28 with TRBJ1-5; 8 bases are shared with TRBD1. The CDR3 length is 14 residues. V gave up 6 bases and J gave up 5 bases; unmatched junction bases: 6. Germline assignment: CDR1 MDHEN and CDR2 SYDVKM. Here the CDR3 DNA reads TGTGCCAGCAGGGGACAGGTTTCGTATCAGCCCCAGCATTTT. Amino acids: CASRGQVSYQPQHF.

This chain links TRBV11-3 with TRBJ2-7; D unclear. Germline V gene data show CDR1 as SGHNT and CDR2 as YENEEA. The CDR3 length is 13 residues. Trimming took off 0 bases at V and 6 bases at J, with 9 bases between the two ends. CDR3 region: CASSLDSAAEQYF. The CDR3 nucleotides read TGTGCCAGCAGCTTAGATTCGGCGGCCGAGCAGTACTTC.

V gene TRBV7-2 combines with J gene TRBJ2-1; 13 bases agree with TRBD2. The V segment lost 5 bases and the J segment 7 bases; nucleotides outside the gene matches: 5. Germline loops: CDR1 SGHTA, CDR2 FQGNSA. There are 15 residues in the CDR3. The CDR3 reads CASSPGLAGTNEQFF. As DNA, the CDR3 is TGTGCCAGCAGCCCGGGACTAGCGGGAACGAATGAGCAGTTCTTC. Complete variable domain (other parts from reference TRBV7-2 and TRBJ2-1): GAGVSQSPSNKVTEKGKDVELRCDPISGHTALYWYRQSLGQGLEFLIYFQGNSAPDKSGLPSDRFSAERTGGSVSTLTIQRTQQEDSAVYLCASSPGLAGTNEQFFGPGTRLTVL.

As for this clone: At the DNA level, this CDR3 is encoded by other sequences in the same sample as well. The chain has TRBV28 and TRBJ2-7, with TRBD2 as a possible D gene (5 bases). The CDR3 has 14 amino acids. Per the germline V gene, CDR1 is MDHEN and CDR2 is SYDVKM. The germline V and J ends were trimmed by 4 bases and 1 base, with 11 bases remaining between them. CDR3 region: CASSSGGRSYEQYF. The CDR3 nucleotides are TGTGCCAGCAGTTCAGGCGGGCGTTCCTACGAGCAGTACTTC.

This chain links TRBV10-3 with TRBJ2-5; D remains ambiguous. The CDR3 extends over 15 amino acids. Between the trimmed V and J ends, which lost 4 bases and 1 base, there was a span of 13 bases. The germline V gene encodes CDR1 ENHRY and CDR2 SYGVKD. The CDR3 loop is CAISGRKAIQETQYF. DNA for the CDR3: TGTGCCATCAGTGGAAGGAAAGCGATCCAAGAGACCCAGTACTTC.

This chain joins TRBV28 and TRBJ1-1; D gene uncertain. The CDR3 loop spans 16 amino acids. Germline V gene lookup returns CDR1 MDHEN and CDR2 SYDVKM. The V gene lost 3 bases and the J gene lost 1 base, with 15 bases spanning the gap. This CDR3 is CASSLAQWGGNTEAFF. In DNA, the CDR3 is TGTGCCAGCAGTTTGGCCCAATGGGGAGGGAACACTGAAGCTTTCTTT.

V usage is TRBV6-5 and J usage is TRBJ2-3; no clear D. Germline CDR1 is MNHEY and CDR2 is SVGAGI. Trimming cost V 0 bases and J 6 bases, with 10 bases left between them. This CDR3 region has 14 residues. Here the CDR3 DNA reads TGTGCCAGCAGTTACTCCCGGGTGTGGGATACGCAGTATTTT. Amino acids: CASSYSRVWDTQYF.

This clone was counted once. The chain has TRBV5-1 and TRBJ2-5, with D perhaps matching TRBD2 (6 bases). The ends were cut back, 4 bases at V and 4 bases at J, with 17 bases in the middle. The CDR3 totals 15 residues. CDR1 and CDR2 from the germline V gene are SGHRS and YFSETQ. The CDR3 DNA is TGCGCCAGCAGCCCGGACCGGGGGAGAGCAGAGACCCAGTACTTC. It is translated as CASSPDRGRAETQYF.

The V gene is TRBV10-3, the J gene TRBJ1-5, with 7 bases that match TRBD1. This CDR3 comprises 16 residues. The V gene end was trimmed by 0 bases and the J gene end by 5 bases; junction bases not matched to a gene: 7. Germline CDR1 and CDR2: ENHRY and SYGVKD. CDR3 in DNA: TGTGCCATCAGTGAGTCGAGTAGGGGGCCGTATCAGCCCCAGCATTTT. The encoded protein is CAISESSRGPYQPQHF.

This clone was detected ten times or more. The sample has other DNA sequences that encode this CDR3 too. The J gene is TRBJ2-2, the V gene TRBV19; D is unclear. Germline CDR1 is LNHDA and CDR2 is SQIVND (reference sequence). The ends were cut back, 2 bases at V and 0 bases at J, with 7 bases in the middle. The CDR3 spans 15 residues. The CDR3 bases are TGTGCCAGTAGTATATCCGGAACGAACACCGGGGAGCTGTTTTTT. This gives the protein CASSISGTNTGELFF.

This chain links TRBV19 with TRBJ1-1; 7 bases align to TRBD1. The J segment lost 1 base and the V segment lost 5 bases, leaving 7 bases of the junction unmatched. Germline CDR1 LNHDA, CDR2 SQIVND (reference sequence). The CDR3 is made up of 15 amino acids. Here the CDR3 DNA reads TGTGCCAGTAGTCCCCGGGACAGCCGGAACACTGAAGCTTTCTTT. It yields the protein CASSPRDSRNTEAFF.

The chain couples TRBV28 to TRBJ2-5; D uncertain. Looked up from germline, CDR1 is MDHEN and CDR2 is SYDVKM. The CDR3 runs 13 residues. Trimming stripped 4 bases from V and 2 bases from J, with 8 bases between. In DNA, the CDR3 is TGTGCCAGCAGTTCTTCACCTCAAGAGACCCAGTACTTC. This translates into CASSSSPQETQYF.